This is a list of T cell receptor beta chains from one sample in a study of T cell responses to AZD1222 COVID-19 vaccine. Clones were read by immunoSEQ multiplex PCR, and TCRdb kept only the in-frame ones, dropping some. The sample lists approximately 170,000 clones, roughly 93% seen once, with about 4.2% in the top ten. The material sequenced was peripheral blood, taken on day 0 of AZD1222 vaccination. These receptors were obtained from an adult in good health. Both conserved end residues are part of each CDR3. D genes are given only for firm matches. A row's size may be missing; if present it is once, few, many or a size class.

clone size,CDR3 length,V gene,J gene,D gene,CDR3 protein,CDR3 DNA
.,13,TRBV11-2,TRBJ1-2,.,CASSPRGGDGYTF,TGTGCCAGCAGCCCCCGAGGGGGAGATGGCTACACCTTC
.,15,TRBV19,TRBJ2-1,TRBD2,CASSTRTSSYNEQFF,TGTGCCAGTAGTACGAGGACTAGCTCCTACAATGAGCAGTTCTTC
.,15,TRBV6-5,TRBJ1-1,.,CASSYSTGKNTEAFF,TGTGCCAGCAGTTACTCGACAGGCAAGAACACTGAAGCTTTCTTT
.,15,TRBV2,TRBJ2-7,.,CASRERAVSSYEQYF,TGTGCCAGCAGAGAGAGGGCAGTATCTTCCTACGAGCAGTACTTC
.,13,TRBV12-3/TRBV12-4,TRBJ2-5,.,CASSPPGYETQYF,TGTGCCAGCAGTCCTCCAGGGTATGAGACCCAGTACTTC
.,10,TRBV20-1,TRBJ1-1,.,CSAVGVKGFF,TGCAGTGCGGTGGGTGTAAAGGGTTTCTTT
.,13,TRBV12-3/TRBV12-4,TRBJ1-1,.,CASSLVGGSEAFF,TGTGCCAGCAGTTTAGTGGGGGGCTCTGAAGCTTTCTTT
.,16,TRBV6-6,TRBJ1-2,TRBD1,CASSYPQDRATYGYTF,TGTGCCAGCAGTTACCCACAAGACAGGGCGACCTATGGCTACACCTTC
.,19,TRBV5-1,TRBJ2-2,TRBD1,CASSVTNRDSAFTTGELFF,TGCGCCAGCAGCGTCACAAACCGGGACAGTGCTTTCACTACCGGGGAGCTGTTTTTT
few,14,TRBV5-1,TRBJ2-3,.,CASSLGGSTDTQYF,TGCGCCAGCAGCTTGGGGGGAAGCACAGATACGCAGTATTTT
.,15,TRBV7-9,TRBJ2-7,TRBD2,CASSLTSGVSYEQYF,TGTGCCAGCAGCTTAACTAGCGGGGTCTCCTACGAGCAGTACTTC
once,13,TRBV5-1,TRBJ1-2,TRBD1,CASSGQGEGGYTF,TGCGCCAGCAGCGGACAGGGAGAAGGAGGCTACACCTTC
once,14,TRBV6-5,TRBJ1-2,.,CASRIQGERNGYTF,TGTGCCAGCAGGATCCAAGGGGAAAGGAATGGCTACACCTTC
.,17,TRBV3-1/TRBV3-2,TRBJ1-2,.,CASSHDSDGDMTWGYTF,TGTGCCAGCAGCCACGATTCGGACGGGGACATGACTTGGGGCTACACCTTC
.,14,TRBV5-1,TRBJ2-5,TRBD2,CASSTTSSQETQYF,TGCGCCAGCAGCACGACTAGCTCCCAAGAGACCCAGTACTTC
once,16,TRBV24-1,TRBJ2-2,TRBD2,CATSDPGLAGTGELFF,TGTGCCACCAGTGATCCCGGACTAGCGGGAACCGGGGAGCTGTTTTTT
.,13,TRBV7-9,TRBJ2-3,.,CASSLLGGDTQYF,TGTGCCAGCAGCTTACTCGGGGGCGATACGCAGTATTTT
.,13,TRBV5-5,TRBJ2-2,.,CASSLLPTGELFF,TGTGCCAGCAGCTTGTTGCCCACCGGGGAGCTGTTTTTT
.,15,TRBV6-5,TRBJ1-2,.,CASSYSTGGGGGYTF,TGTGCCAGCAGTTACTCGACCGGGGGAGGGGGTGGCTACACCTTC
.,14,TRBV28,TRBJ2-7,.,CASSSYLGGYEQYF,TGTGCCAGCAGTTCCTATCTGGGGGGATACGAGCAGTACTTC
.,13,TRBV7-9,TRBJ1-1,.,CASSGLVNTEAFF,TGTGCCAGCAGCGGGTTGGTCAACACTGAAGCTTTCTTT
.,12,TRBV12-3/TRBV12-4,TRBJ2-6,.,CASRDGANVLTF,TGTGCCAGCAGGGACGGGGCCAACGTCCTGACTTTC
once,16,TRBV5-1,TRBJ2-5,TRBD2,CATASGTSGIGETQYF,TGCGCCACCGCTTCCGGGACTAGCGGCATCGGGGAGACCCAGTACTTC
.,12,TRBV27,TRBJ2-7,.,CASSFPGSEQYF,TGTGCCAGCAGTTTCCCTGGGTCCGAGCAGTACTTC
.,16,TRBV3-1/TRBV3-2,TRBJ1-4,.,CASSQVAGATNEKLFF,TGTGCCAGCAGCCAAGTTGCGGGTGCAACTAATGAAAAACTGTTTTTT
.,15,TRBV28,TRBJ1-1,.,CASSLSDRLNTEAFF,TGTGCCAGCAGTTTATCCGACAGGTTGAACACTGAAGCTTTCTTT
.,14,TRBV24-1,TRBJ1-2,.,CATSVEGSDYGYTF,TGTGCCACCAGTGTCGAGGGGTCCGACTATGGCTACACCTTC
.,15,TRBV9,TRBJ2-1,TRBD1,CASSGGDRASNEQFF,TGTGCCAGCAGCGGCGGCGACAGGGCCAGCAATGAGCAGTTCTTC
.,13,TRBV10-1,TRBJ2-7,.,CASSDQGLGEQYF,TGCGCCAGCAGTGATCAGGGGCTGGGCGAGCAGTACTTC
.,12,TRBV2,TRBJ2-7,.,CASRRGPYEQYF,TGTGCCAGCAGACGGGGCCCCTACGAGCAGTACTTC
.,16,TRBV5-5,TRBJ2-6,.,CASSLVRSSGANVLTF,TGTGCCAGCAGCTTGGTGCGGAGCTCTGGGGCCAACGTCCTGACTTTC
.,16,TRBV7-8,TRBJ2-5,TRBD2,CASSYLGGSGSETQYF,TGTGCCAGCAGCTACCTCGGCGGTAGCGGGAGTGAGACCCAGTACTTC
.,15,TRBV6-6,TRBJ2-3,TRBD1,CASSYSGTGSDTQYF,TGTGCCAGCAGTTACTCCGGGACAGGCTCGGATACGCAGTATTTT
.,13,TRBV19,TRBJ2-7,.,CASSPTSSYEQYF,TGTGCCAGTAGTCCTACGAGCTCCTACGAGCAGTACTTC
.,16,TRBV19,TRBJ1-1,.,CASSIGPLGLGTEAFF,TGTGCCAGTAGTATAGGCCCCCTTGGCCTAGGAACTGAAGCTTTCTTT
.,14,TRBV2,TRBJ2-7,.,CASRVGGVPGRTNF,TGTGCCAGCAGGGTCGGTGGAGTCCCGGGACGGACAAACTTC
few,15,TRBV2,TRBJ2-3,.,CASSVPPPPTDTQYF,TGTGCCAGCAGTGTTCCCCCTCCCCCCACAGATACGCAGTATTTT
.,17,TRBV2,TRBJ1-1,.,CASSESGNELWSTEAFF,TGTGCCAGCAGTGAGTCCGGGAACGAACTTTGGAGCACTGAAGCTTTCTTT
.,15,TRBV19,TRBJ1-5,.,CASSIGANSNQPQHF,TGTGCCAGTAGTATTGGGGCGAATAGCAATCAGCCCCAGCATTTT
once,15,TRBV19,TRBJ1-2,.,CASSIGGTANYGYTF,TGTGCCAGTAGTATCGGAGGGACGGCGAACTATGGCTACACCTTC